This TCR beta chain was found in a study of blood T cell repertoires in COVID-19. Study details: Material from acute and convalescent COVID-19 was sourced from the United States, Italy and Spain. Sample material is recorded as cDNA or gDNA derived from T cells, B-cell-depleted T cells, or PBMCs.

Method: immunoSEQ multiplex PCR; TCRdb's copy keeps in-frame clones and lacks some. Altogether tens of thousands of clones are present, around 90% being singletons, with the ten largest covering 9.5% to 13%. The V end lost 4 bases, the J end lost 0 bases, and 6 bases lay between the germline ends. Germline CDR1 and CDR2: SNHLY and FYNNEI. The CDR3 has 14 residues. J is TRBJ2-2 and V is TRBV2; no reliable D call. What was sequenced was peripheral blood. The clonotype was recovered from a man between 65 and 85 years old with acute or convalescent COVID-19. Here the CDR3 reads CASSVTANTGELFF. CDR3 DNA sequence: TGTGCCAGCAGTGTAACAGCGAACACCGGGGAGCTGTTTTTT.